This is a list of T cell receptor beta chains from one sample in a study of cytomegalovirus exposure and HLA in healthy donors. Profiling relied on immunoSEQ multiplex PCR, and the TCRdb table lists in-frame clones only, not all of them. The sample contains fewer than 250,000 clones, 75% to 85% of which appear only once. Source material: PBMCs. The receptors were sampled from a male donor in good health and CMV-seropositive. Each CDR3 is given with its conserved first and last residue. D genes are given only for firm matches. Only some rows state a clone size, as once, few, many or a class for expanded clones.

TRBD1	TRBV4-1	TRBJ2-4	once	TGCGCCAGCAGCCCGGGACAGGGGGCCGAGAACATTCAGTACTTC	CASSPGQGAENIQYF
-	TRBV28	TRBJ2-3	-	TGTGCCAGCAGTTTAAGGGGGGGGGCAAGGAGCACAGATACGCAGTATTTT	CASSLRGGARSTDTQYF
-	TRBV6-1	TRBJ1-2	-	TGTGCCAGCAGTGAAGGGGGGGGCTATGGCTACACCTTC	CASSEGGGYGYTF
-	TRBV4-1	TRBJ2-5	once	TGCGCCAGCAGCCAAGGGCGGGGGCGCCCAGAGACCCAGTACTTC	CASSQGRGRPETQYF
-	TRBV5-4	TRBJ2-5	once	TGTGCCAGCAGCTTGAGGGGGGGTAAAGAGGCCCAGTACTTC	CASSLRGGKEAQYF
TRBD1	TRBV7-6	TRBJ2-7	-	TGTGCCAGCAGACAGGGACAGGGGGCCGAGCAGTACTTC	CASRQGQGAEQYF
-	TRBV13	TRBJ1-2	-	TGTGCCAGCAGCCCTAAACAGGGACGCGACGGCTACACCTTC	CASSPKQGRDGYTF
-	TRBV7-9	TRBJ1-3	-	TGTGCTCGTGGGGGGGTGAGCTCTGGAAACACCATATATTTT	CARGGVSSGNTIYF
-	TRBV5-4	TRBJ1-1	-	TGTGCCAGCAGCTTCGACAGGAACACTGAAGCTTTCTTT	CASSFDRNTEAFF
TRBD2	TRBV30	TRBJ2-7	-	TGTGCCTGGAGTCAAGCGGGAGGGCCCCACGAGCAGTACTTC	CAWSQAGGPHEQYF
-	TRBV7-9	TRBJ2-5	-	TGTGCCAGCGCGCCCACAGAGTACCAAGAGACCCAGTACTTC	CASAPTEYQETQYF
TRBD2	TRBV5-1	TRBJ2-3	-	TGCGCCAGCAGCTTGGCTAGCGGGGGAAGCACAGATACGCAGTATTTT	CASSLASGGSTDTQYF
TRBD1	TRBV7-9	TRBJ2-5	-	TGTTCCAGCGCAGGGGGCAGCCAAGAGACCCAGTACTTC	CSSAGGSQETQYF
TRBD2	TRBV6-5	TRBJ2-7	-	TGTGCCAGCAGTTATTCCACTAGCGGGAGTAGCTACGAGCAGTACTTC	CASSYSTSGSSYEQYF
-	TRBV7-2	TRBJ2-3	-	TGTGCCAGCAGCCCCAGGGGGGCGGGCACAGATACGCAGTATTTT	CASSPRGAGTDTQYF
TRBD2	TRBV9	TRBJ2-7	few	TGTGCCAGCAGCGTAGGGGGACTAGCGTTAGACGAGCAGTACTTC	CASSVGGLALDEQYF